This TCR beta chain was observed in a study of T cells in women clearing cervical HPV infection. The protocol was immunoSEQ multiplex PCR, while the TCRdb copy is restricted to in-frame clones and leaves out a portion. Here the sample table reports around 39,000 clones. The source material was blood buffy coat. The sequence was obtained from a woman aged 18-69 years with a cervical HPV16 infection that either progressed to CIN3+ or cleared (not recorded which).

The sequenced CDR3 bases are TGTGCCAGCAGTGACAGGGTGATCACAGATACG. Protein product: CASSDRVITDT. In full, the CDR3 is CASSDRVITDTQYF. The V call is TRBV2, the J call TRBJ2-3; weak D call: TRBD1 (5 bases). The read terminates 3 residues ahead of where the CDR3 ends, so the germline J gene completes it. This CDR3 contains 14 residues. The V gene's germline CDR1 is SNHLY and CDR2 FYNNEI. V was trimmed by 3 bases and J by 2 bases, leaving 9 bases between them.